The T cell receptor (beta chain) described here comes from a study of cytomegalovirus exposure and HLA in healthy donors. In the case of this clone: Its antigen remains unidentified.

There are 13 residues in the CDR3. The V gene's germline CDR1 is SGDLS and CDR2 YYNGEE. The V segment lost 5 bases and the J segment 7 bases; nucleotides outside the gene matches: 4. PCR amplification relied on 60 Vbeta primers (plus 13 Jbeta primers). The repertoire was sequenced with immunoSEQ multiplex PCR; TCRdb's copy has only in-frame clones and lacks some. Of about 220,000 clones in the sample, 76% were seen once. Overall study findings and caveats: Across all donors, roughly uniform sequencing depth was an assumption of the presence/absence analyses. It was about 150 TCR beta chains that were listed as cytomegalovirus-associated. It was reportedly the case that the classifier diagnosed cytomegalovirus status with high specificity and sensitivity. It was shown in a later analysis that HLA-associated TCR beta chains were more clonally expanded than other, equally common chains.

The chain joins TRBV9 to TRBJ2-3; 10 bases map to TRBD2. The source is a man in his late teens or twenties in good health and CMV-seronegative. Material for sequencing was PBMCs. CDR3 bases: TGTGCCAGCAGTCCTAGCGGGAGTAATACGCAGTATTTT. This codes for CASSPSGSNTQYF.